A single sample is the source of the 18 T cell receptor beta chains below, sequenced in a study of control samples from healthy donors and cancer patients. Only in-frame clones appear in the TCRdb table, and some are missing; sequencing was by immunoSEQ multiplex PCR. This table has 50,000 or so clones, 95% to 96% appearing once. Material: blood. The receptor source for this set is a woman under 30 in good health.

The genes are TRBV5-1 and TRBJ1-1, with D hard to call. Germline lookup yields CDR1 SGHRS and CDR2 YFSETQ. The CDR3 has 15 residues. V shed 1 base and J shed 1 base, with 11 bases lying between them. CDR3 sequence reads: CASSLTVTPNTEAFF. In nucleotides, the CDR3 is TGCGCCAGCAGCTTGACTGTCACCCCGAACACTGAAGCTTTCTTT. Complete variable domain (other parts from reference TRBV5-1 and TRBJ1-1): KAGVTQTPRYLIKTRGQQVTLSCSPISGHRSVSWYQQTPGQGLQFLFEYFSETQRNKGNFPGRFSGRQFSNSRSEMNVSTLELGDSALYLCASSLTVTPNTEAFFGQGTRLTVV.

V usage is TRBV6-4 and J usage is TRBJ2-2; D is perhaps TRBD2 (7 bases). With 3 bases removed from V and 4 bases from J, the gap between germline ends came to 12 bases. This CDR3 is 15 amino acids long. Per the germline V gene, CDR1 is MRHNA and CDR2 is SNTAGT. The CDR3 DNA reads TGTGCCAGCAGTGAGTCGGGGGGCTCCACCGGGGAGCTGTTTTTT. Its translation: CASSESGGSTGELFF.

The chain recombines TRBV6-5 with TRBJ1-1; D is undetermined. CDR1 MNHEY and CDR2 SVGAGI come from the germline V gene. V was trimmed by 2 bases and J by 3 bases, leaving 10 bases between them. The CDR3 is 14 residues long. The CDR3 loop is CASSYGQTYTEAFF. The CDR3 DNA is TGTGCCAGCAGTTACGGGCAGACCTACACTGAAGCTTTCTTT.

This chain joins TRBV9 and TRBJ1-4; tentative D call: TRBD1 (6 bases). This CDR3 comprises 15 residues. The germline V gene encodes CDR1 SGDLS and CDR2 YYNGEE. V gave up 2 bases and J gave up 4 bases, with 12 bases separating them. Written as DNA, the CDR3 is TGTGCCAGCAGCGTTACAGGGACGGTTAATGAAAAACTGTTTTTT. Protein sequence: CASSVTGTVNEKLFF. Supplemented by reference TRBV9 and TRBJ1-4, the full variable domain reads DSGVTQTPKHLITATGQRVTLRCSPRSGDLSVYWYQQSLDQGLQFLIQYYNGEERAKGNILERFSAQQFPDLHSELNLSSLELGDSALYFCASSVTGTVNEKLFFGSGTQLSVL.

This chain joins TRBV28 and TRBJ1-2, with 7 bases that match TRBD1. Germline CDR1 is MDHEN and CDR2 is SYDVKM. J lost 5 bases, V lost 11 bases, and 5 bases had no gene match. This CDR3 has 11 residues. For the CDR3, the DNA is TGTGCCGAGCAGGGGGGATATGGCTACACCTTC. Its translation: CAEQGGYGYTF.

This chain links TRBV24-1 with TRBJ2-1; D is possibly TRBD1 or TRBD2 (7 bases each). Trimming cost V 7 bases and J 1 base, with 16 bases left between them. The CDR3 sequence is 16 residues long. Per the germline V gene, CDR1 is KGHDR and CDR2 is SFDVKD. CDR3 nucleotide sequence: TGTGCCACCAGCCAGGGGGACGGGGGGTCCTACAATGAGCAGTTCTTC. As protein: CATSQGDGGSYNEQFF.

Points on this clone: This same CDR3 is encoded by further DNA sequences in the sample. CDR3 nucleotides: TGTGCCAGCAGTTTAGGGCAGTCCTACGAGCAGTACTTC. Translated, it gives CASSLGQSYEQYF. J is TRBJ2-7 and V is TRBV27; no definite D call. From germline, CDR1 is MNHEY and CDR2 SMNVEV (reference sequence). The CDR3 has 13 residues. Trimming cost V 2 bases and J 1 base, with 6 bases left between them.

A single count supports this clone. J is TRBJ2-7 and V is TRBV11-2, with D uncertain. Germline lookup yields CDR1 SGHAT and CDR2 FQNNGV. This CDR3 contains 13 residues. With 6 bases removed from V and 2 bases from J, the gap between germline ends came to 11 bases. CDR3 bases: TGTGCCAGCAGGCCTAATGGGGCCTACGAGCAGTACTTC. As protein: CASRPNGAYEQYF.

The rearrangement uses TRBV29-1 and TRBJ2-5; D is ambiguous. The V and J ends lost 7 bases and 0 bases respectively, with 9 bases between them. This CDR3 contains 12 residues. Germline V lookup: CDR1 SQVTM, CDR2 ANQGSEA. Here the CDR3 reads CSARMYQETQYF. The CDR3 nucleotides read TGCAGCGCTAGGATGTACCAAGAGACCCAGTACTTC.

V usage is TRBV30 and J usage is TRBJ2-1; D gene unclear. The CDR3 has 10 residues. The V gene lost 5 bases and the J gene lost 6 bases, with 5 bases spanning the gap. Per germline, CDR1 GTSNPN and CDR2 SVGIG (reference sequence). The CDR3 reads CAWGPNEQFF. Written as DNA, the CDR3 is TGTGCCTGGGGCCCCAATGAGCAGTTCTTC.

The rearrangement links TRBV9 to TRBJ2-7; the match to TRBD2 covers 13 bases. This CDR3 has 15 residues. V gave up 4 bases and J gave up 4 bases; unmatched junction bases: 5. The V gene's germline CDR1 is SGDLS and CDR2 YYNGEE. CDR3 in DNA: TGTGCCAGCAGCCCAGGACTAGCGGGGGAATACGAGCAGTACTTC. It translates to CASSPGLAGEYEQYF.

The V and J genes are TRBV29-1 and TRBJ2-7; 10 bases are a match to TRBD2. In germline, CDR1 is SQVTM, CDR2 ANQGSEA. This CDR3 spans 16 amino acids. V dropped 1 base and J dropped 4; count of bases not matched to a gene: 10. CDR3 bases: TGCAGCGTTGAAGGTTCCGGTAGCGGGGGGCTTTACGAGCAGTACTTC. As protein: CSVEGSGSGGLYEQYF.

The chain has TRBV7-8 and TRBJ1-4; a weak D match, TRBD1 (6 bases). Germline assignment: CDR1 SGHVS and CDR2 FQNEAQ. The CDR3 covers 14 residues. The V end was cut by 1 base, the J end by 7 bases, with 10 bases between. The CDR3 DNA sequence: TGTGCCAGCAGCTTAGTAGGGGGTGGTGAAAAACTGTTTTTT. Residues: CASSLVGGGEKLFF.

Regarding this clone: The same CDR3 also results from other DNA sequences found in this sample. This chain links TRBV5-6 with TRBJ1-1; D may be TRBD1 (5 bases). The CDR3 totals 13 residues. Germline V gene data show CDR1 as SGHDT and CDR2 as YYEEEE. V lost 2 bases and J 1 base, leaving 6 bases between the germline ends. In nucleotides, the CDR3 is TGTGCCAGCAGCTTTACAGGGAACACTGAAGCTTTCTTT. Encoded protein: CASSFTGNTEAFF.

The rearrangement links TRBV5-1 to TRBJ1-2; 7 nucleotides line up with TRBD1. Looked up from germline, CDR1 is SGHRS and CDR2 is YFSETQ. V lost 4 bases, J lost 3 bases, and 6 bases stayed unmatched. This CDR3 has 14 amino acids. The DNA of the CDR3 is TGCGCCAGCAGCCCAGACAGGGCTGACTATGGCTACACCTTC. Translated, it gives CASSPDRADYGYTF.

This clone came up once. The rearrangement links TRBV24-1 to TRBJ2-2; D unclear. Trimming pared 7 bases from V and 7 bases from J, leaving 9 bases between. CDR1 KGHDR and CDR2 SFDVKD come from the germline V gene. The CDR3 has 12 amino acids. CDR3 nucleotides: TGTGCCACCAGCCGTTGGGGCGGGGAGCTGTTTTTT. This gives the protein CATSRWGGELFF.

The V gene is TRBV28, the J gene TRBJ1-2; D not resolved. Germline lookup yields CDR1 MDHEN and CDR2 SYDVKM. This CDR3 has 14 residues. Trimming removed 1 base at V and 5 bases at J, with 11 bases between. CDR3 DNA sequence: TGTGCCAGCAGTTTATCGGCCAGAGAGTATGGCTACACCTTC. It codes for CASSLSAREYGYTF.

In its sample, this clone was seen once. The chain couples TRBV19 to TRBJ2-5, with TRBD2 identical over 12 bases. Germline loops: CDR1 LNHDA, CDR2 SQIVND (reference sequence). The CDR3 totals 15 residues. V shed 5 bases and J 4 bases; nucleotides not matched to a gene: 5. The CDR3 DNA reads TGTGCCAGTAGTCCTACTAGCGGGGGGCCAGAGACCCAGTACTTC. Translated, it gives CASSPTSGGPETQYF.